The 18 T cell receptor beta chains listed next were all sequenced from one sample in a study of shared clonotypes between healthy human individuals. Profiled with immunoSEQ multiplex PCR; TCRdb holds only in-frame clones, not every one. In the table there are about 320,000 clones, 80% to 90% of which are singletons. Sequencing was done on a sample of memory CD8+ T cells sorted from blood. This sample's subset: CD45RO+ cells pooled with CCR7-negative TemRA cells. These receptors all come from a young man in good health.

The chain recombines TRBV10-2 with TRBJ2-2; D unresolved. The V and J ends lost 3 bases and 5 bases respectively, with 13 bases between them. Germline-derived CDR1 and CDR2 are WSHSY and SAAADI. The CDR3 length is 15 residues. The CDR3 DNA is TGCGCCAGCAGTGAACCCTATGGTGTGACCGGGGAGCTGTTTTTT. It yields the protein CASSEPYGVTGELFF.

The chain uses TRBV13 and TRBJ2-7, with D possibly being TRBD1 (7 bases). The ends were cut back, 3 bases at V and 0 bases at J, with 12 bases in the middle. CDR1 is PRHDT, CDR2 FYEKMQ, per germline (reference sequence). The CDR3 runs to 15 residues. The CDR3 sequence: CASSLEGQSSYEQYF. CDR3 nucleotides: TGTGCCAGCAGCTTGGAGGGACAGAGCTCCTACGAGCAGTACTTC.

Only a few counts were recorded for this clone. This sample also contains other DNA sequences that code for the same CDR3. This chain links TRBV27 with TRBJ2-6, with 10 bases lining up with TRBD1. Trimming cost V 4 bases and J 0 bases; bases outside gene matches: 3. Germline CDR1 is MNHEY and CDR2 is SMNVEV (reference sequence). The length of the CDR3 is 17 residues. Written as DNA, the CDR3 is TGTGCCAGCAGTTCGACAGGGGGCTTCTCTGGGGCCAACGTCCTGACTTTC. It yields the protein CASSSTGGFSGANVLTF.

This chain uses TRBV2 with TRBJ2-5; D gene ambiguous. The germline gives CDR1 SNHLY, CDR2 FYNNEI. The length of the CDR3 is 13 residues. Trimming left V 6 bases short and J 5 bases short, with 13 bases between. For the CDR3, the DNA is TGTGCCAGCAGGTCGGCAGTTTTTGAGACCCAGTACTTC. Protein product: CASRSAVFETQYF.

V gene TRBV4-2 combines with J gene TRBJ2-1, with 9 nucleotides matching TRBD1. Unmatched junction bases numbered 6, after V lost 2 bases and J lost 4 bases. Germline CDR1 and CDR2: LGHNA and YNFKEQ. The CDR3 loop spans 16 amino acids. CDR3 in DNA: TGTGCCAGCAGCCAAACTTTGACAGGGGGGTACAATGAGCAGTTCTTC. Translating gives CASSQTLTGGYNEQFF.

This chain links TRBV9 with TRBJ1-1; D uncertain. The CDR3 has 13 residues. Trimming took off 2 bases at V and 2 bases at J, with 7 bases between the two ends. Germline CDR1 reads SGDLS; CDR2 reads YYNGEE. The CDR3 sequence: CASSVWANTEAFF. CDR3 bases: TGTGCCAGCAGCGTCTGGGCAAACACTGAAGCTTTCTTT.

This chain links TRBV11-2 with TRBJ2-2; possibly TRBD1 for D (5 bases). The CDR3 runs 16 residues. Trimming stripped 5 bases from V and 2 bases from J, with 15 bases between. Germline CDR1 and CDR2: SGHAT and FQNNGV. CDR3 in DNA: TGTGCCAGCAGCGAAACGATGCAGGGAAACACCGGGGAGCTGTTTTTT. It codes for CASSETMQGNTGELFF.

The V call is TRBV6-8, the J call TRBJ2-3; TRBD2 matches 8 bases. V was clipped by 0 bases and J by 6 bases; unmatched bases: 5. This CDR3 has 15 residues. Germline V gene sequence: CDR1 MNHGY, CDR2 SAAAGT. The CDR3 sequence: CASSYSSGIRDTQYF. In DNA, the CDR3 is TGTGCCAGCAGTTACTCTAGCGGGATACGGGATACGCAGTATTTT.

The chain combines TRBV9 with TRBJ1-6; D not certain. CDR1 is SGDLS, CDR2 YYNGEE, per germline. CDR3 length equals 14 residues. V was shortened by 3 bases and J by 7 bases, with 11 bases between the two germline ends. CDR3 DNA: TGTGCCAGCAGCGAACGGGCCCTAAATTCACCCCTCCACTTT. This encodes CASSERALNSPLHF.

Worth noting for this clone: The sample carries other DNA sequences with the same CDR3. The chain uses TRBV4-3 and TRBJ1-3; D uncertain. V shed 0 bases and J shed 0 bases, with 6 bases lying between them. This CDR3 spans 15 amino acids. Germline values: CDR1 LGHNA, CDR2 YSLEER. CDR3: CASSQDRGSGNTIYF. The CDR3 DNA reads TGCGCCAGCAGCCAAGATCGAGGCTCTGGAAACACCATATATTTT.

There are many counts of this clone. This chain joins TRBV19 and TRBJ2-1, with D possibly called TRBD1 or TRBD2 (5 bases each). The V end lost 7 bases, the J end lost 6 bases, and 13 bases lay between the germline ends. Germline-derived CDR1 and CDR2 are LNHDA and SQIVND (reference sequence). The CDR3 runs 13 residues. CDR3 nucleotides: TGTGCCAGTATCGAGGGGACGGGCAATGAGCAGTTCTTC. Its translation: CASIEGTGNEQFF.

This chain connects TRBV6-5 to TRBJ2-7; the D is unclear. CDR3 length: 14 amino acids. With 3 bases removed from V and 3 bases from J, the gap between germline ends came to 12 bases. CDR1 and CDR2 from the germline V gene are MNHEY and SVGAGI. This chain's CDR3 is CASSYRVWVYEQYF. The CDR3 DNA sequence: TGTGCCAGCAGTTATAGGGTTTGGGTCTACGAGCAGTACTTC.

The chain is built from TRBV25-1 and TRBJ1-4, with 9 bases aligning to TRBD1. V dropped 5 bases and J dropped 7; count of bases not matched to a gene: 5. The CDR3 length is 14 residues. Germline V gene lookup returns CDR1 MGHDK and CDR2 SYGVNS. This chain's CDR3 is CASSTGTGSEKLFF. As DNA, the CDR3 is TGTGCCAGCAGTACCGGGACAGGGTCTGAAAAACTGTTTTTT.

CDR3 region: CASSAGQGEQYF. The DNA of the CDR3 is TGTGCCAGCAGCGCGGGACAGGGCGAGCAGTACTTC. The genes are TRBV5-4 and TRBJ2-7; TRBD1 aligns across 9 bases. The CDR3 spans 12 residues. CDR1 SGHNT and CDR2 YYREEE come from the germline V gene (reference sequence). V shed 4 bases, J shed 6 bases, and the junction held 2 bases outside the gene matches.

In regard to this clone: The same CDR3 can be traced to other DNA sequences in this sample. This sequence joins TRBV4-3 and TRBJ2-5; D is uncertain. Germline V CDR1 and CDR2: LGHNA, YSLEER. The CDR3 runs 15 residues. V lost 0 bases to trimming and J lost 0 bases, with 8 bases between them. The CDR3 is CASSQDLTDQETQYF. The DNA for the CDR3 is TGCGCCAGCAGCCAAGATTTGACCGACCAAGAGACCCAGTACTTC.

V gene TRBV6-6 combines with J gene TRBJ2-5, with 12 bases that match TRBD2. Germline V CDR1 and CDR2: MNHNY, SVGAGI (reference sequence). This CDR3 contains 15 residues. The V and J ends lost 0 bases and 9 bases, in that order; junction bases with no gene match: 5. CDR3 protein: CASSYSRLAGDPQYF. The CDR3 nucleotides read TGTGCCAGCAGTTACTCGAGACTAGCGGGGGATCCCCAGTACTTC.

The rearrangement joins TRBV27 to TRBJ2-1; D not certain. Germline values: CDR1 MNHEY, CDR2 SMNVEV (reference sequence). The V gene lost 3 bases and the J gene lost 9 bases, with 6 bases spanning the gap. There are 11 residues in the CDR3. The CDR3 protein is CASSFLTEQFF. As DNA, the CDR3 is TGTGCCAGCAGTTTCTTAACTGAGCAGTTCTTC.

This clone was observed a handful of times. V gene TRBV6-4 combines with J gene TRBJ1-5; D call uncertain. The CDR3 has 16 residues. CDR1 and CDR2 from the germline V gene are MRHNA and SNTAGT. Trimming shortened V by 0 bases and J by 6 bases, and 15 bases separated the two germline ends. The DNA for the CDR3 is TGTGCCAGCAGTGACTCTCAGGATGCCCTGTGTCAGCCCCAGCATTTT. It is translated as CASSDSQDALCQPQHF.